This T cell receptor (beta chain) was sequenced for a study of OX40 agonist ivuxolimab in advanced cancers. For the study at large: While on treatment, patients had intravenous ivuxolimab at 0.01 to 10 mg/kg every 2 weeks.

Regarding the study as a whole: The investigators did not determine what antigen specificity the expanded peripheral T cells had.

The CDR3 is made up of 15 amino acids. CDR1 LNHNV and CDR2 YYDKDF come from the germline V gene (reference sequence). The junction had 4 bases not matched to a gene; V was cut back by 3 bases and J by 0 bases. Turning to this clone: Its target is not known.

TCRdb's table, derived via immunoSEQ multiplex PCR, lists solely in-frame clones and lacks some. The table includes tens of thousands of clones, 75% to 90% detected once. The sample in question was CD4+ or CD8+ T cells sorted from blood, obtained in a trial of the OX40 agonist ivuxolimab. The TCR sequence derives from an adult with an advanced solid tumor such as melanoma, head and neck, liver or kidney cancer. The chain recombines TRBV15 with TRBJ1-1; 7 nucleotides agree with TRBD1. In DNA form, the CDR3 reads TGTGCCACCAGCAGGGCACAGGGGATGAACACTGAAGCTTTCTTT. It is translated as CATSRAQGMNTEAFF.